This T cell receptor beta chain was observed in a study of blood T cells in healthy people across ages. Remarks on this clonotype: Its specificity is unknown.

Points from the study as a whole: It was held that the diversity estimates obtained from one million T cells were underestimates. TCR beta diversity correlated strongly with naive T cell percentage.

Through a sample-barcoded 5' primer and a J-beta primer mix, a second PCR was run for roughly 6 to 11 cycles. All samples yielded 2.5 million or more CDR3-containing paired-end reads. A single record per CDR3 protein comes from TCRdb applying MiXCR to the 5' RACE reads. Of fewer than 900,000 distinct CDR3 sequences listed, more than 40% are singletons. Per germline, CDR1 GTSNPN and CDR2 SVGIG (reference sequence). The CDR3 contains 13 residues. V was pared by 4 bases and J by 6 bases, with 3 bases of the junction left unmatched. Total RNA, at least 5.5 micrograms per sample, was extracted from PBMCs. This chain links TRBV30 with TRBJ2-1; 10 nucleotides line up with TRBD2. The clonotype comes from an older woman in good health. The sequencing input was blood. CDR3 DNA sequence: TGTGCCTGGACAAGCGGGGGGGTCAATGAGCAGTTCTTC. The encoded protein is CAWTSGGVNEQFF.